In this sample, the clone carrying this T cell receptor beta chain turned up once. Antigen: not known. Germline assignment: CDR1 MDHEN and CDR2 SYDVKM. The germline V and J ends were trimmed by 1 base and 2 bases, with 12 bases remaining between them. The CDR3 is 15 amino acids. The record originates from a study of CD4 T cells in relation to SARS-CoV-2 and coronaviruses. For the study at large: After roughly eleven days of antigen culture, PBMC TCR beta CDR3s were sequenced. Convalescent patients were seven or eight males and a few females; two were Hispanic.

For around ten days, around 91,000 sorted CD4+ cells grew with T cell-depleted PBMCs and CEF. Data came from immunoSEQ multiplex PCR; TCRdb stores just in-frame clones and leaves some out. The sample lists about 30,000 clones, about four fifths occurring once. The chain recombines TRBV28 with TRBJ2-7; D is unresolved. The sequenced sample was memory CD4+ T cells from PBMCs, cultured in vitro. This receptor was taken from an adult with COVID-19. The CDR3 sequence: CASSLLRTPAYEQYF. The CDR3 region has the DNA TGTGCCAGCAGTTTATTGCGGACCCCTGCCTACGAGCAGTACTTC. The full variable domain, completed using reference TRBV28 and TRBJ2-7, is DVKVTQSSRYLVKRTGEKVFLECVQDMDHENMFWYRQDPGLGLRLIYFSYDVKMKEKGDIPEGYSVSREKKERFSLILESASTNQTSMYLCASSLLRTPAYEQYFGPGTRLTVT.